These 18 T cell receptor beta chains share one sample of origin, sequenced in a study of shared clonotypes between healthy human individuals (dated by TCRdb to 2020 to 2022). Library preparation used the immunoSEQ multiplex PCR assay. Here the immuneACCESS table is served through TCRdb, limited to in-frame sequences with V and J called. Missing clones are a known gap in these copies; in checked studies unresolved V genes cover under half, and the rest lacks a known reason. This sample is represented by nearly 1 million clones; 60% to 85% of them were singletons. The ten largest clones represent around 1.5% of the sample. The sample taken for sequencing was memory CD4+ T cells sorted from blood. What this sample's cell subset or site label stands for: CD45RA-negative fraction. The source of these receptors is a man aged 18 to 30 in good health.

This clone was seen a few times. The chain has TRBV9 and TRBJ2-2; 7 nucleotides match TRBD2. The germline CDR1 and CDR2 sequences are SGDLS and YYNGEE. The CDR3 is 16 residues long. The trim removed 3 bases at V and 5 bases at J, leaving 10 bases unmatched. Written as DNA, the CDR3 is TGTGCCAGCAGCGCACCGGCGGGAGTGGGGACCGGGGAGCTGTTTTTT. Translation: CASSAPAGVGTGELFF.

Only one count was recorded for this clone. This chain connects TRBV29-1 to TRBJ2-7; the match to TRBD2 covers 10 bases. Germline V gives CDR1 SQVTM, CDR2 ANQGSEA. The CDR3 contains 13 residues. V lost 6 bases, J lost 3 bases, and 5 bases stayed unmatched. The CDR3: CSVATSGIYEQYF. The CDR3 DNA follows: TGCAGCGTAGCCACTAGCGGGATCTACGAGCAGTACTTC.

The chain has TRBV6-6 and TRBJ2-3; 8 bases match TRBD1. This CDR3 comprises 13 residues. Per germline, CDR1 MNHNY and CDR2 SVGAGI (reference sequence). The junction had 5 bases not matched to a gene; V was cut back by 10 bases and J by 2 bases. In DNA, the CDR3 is TGTGCCACCGGACAGGGTGACACAGATACGCAGTATTTT. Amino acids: CATGQGDTDTQYF.

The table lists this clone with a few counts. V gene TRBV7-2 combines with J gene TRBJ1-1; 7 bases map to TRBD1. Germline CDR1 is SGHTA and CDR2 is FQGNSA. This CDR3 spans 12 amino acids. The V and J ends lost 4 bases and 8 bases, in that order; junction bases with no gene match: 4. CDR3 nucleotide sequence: TGTGCCAGCAGCTCGCTGACAGGGGAAGCTTTCTTT. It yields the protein CASSSLTGEAFF.

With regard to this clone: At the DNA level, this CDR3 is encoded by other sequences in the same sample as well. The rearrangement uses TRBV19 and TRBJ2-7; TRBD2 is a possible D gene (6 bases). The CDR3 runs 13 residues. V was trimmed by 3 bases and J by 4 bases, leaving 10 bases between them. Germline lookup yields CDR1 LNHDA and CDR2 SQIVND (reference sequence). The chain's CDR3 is CASSIEGGYEQYF. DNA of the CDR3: TGTGCCAGTAGTATTGAAGGAGGGTACGAGCAGTACTTC.

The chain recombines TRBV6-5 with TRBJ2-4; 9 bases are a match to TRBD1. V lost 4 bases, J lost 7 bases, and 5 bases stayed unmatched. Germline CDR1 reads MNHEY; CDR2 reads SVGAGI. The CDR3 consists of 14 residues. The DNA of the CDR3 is TGTGCCAGCAGTTGGGACAGGGAACGGAACATTCAGTACTTC. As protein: CASSWDRERNIQYF.

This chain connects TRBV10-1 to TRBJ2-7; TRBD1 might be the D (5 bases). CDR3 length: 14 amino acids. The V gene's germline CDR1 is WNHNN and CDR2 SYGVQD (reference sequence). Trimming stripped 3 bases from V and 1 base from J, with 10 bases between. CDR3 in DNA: TGCGCCAGCAGTGACTCTGGGGCATCCTACGAGCAGTACTTC. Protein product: CASSDSGASYEQYF.

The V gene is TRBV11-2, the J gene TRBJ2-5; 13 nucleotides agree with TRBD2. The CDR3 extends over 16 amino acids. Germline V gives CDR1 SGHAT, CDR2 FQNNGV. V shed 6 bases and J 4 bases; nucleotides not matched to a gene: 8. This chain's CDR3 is CASSPGTSGKGETQYF. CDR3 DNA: TGTGCCAGCAGTCCAGGGACTAGCGGGAAGGGAGAGACCCAGTACTTC.

DNA of the CDR3: TGTGCCAGCAGTGAAAGGGCAGTCTATGGCTACACCTTC. Protein sequence: CASSERAVYGYTF. The chain recombines TRBV6-1 with TRBJ1-2; the D is unclear. Germline CDR1 is MNHNS and CDR2 is SASEGT. The CDR3 loop spans 13 amino acids. V lost 2 bases and J 4 bases, leaving 8 bases between the germline ends.

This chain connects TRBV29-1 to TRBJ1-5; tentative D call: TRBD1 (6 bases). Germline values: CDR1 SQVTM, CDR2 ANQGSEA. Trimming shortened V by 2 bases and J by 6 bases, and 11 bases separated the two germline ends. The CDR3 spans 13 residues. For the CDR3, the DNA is TGCAGCGTTGAACCAGGGGTTGGTCAGCCCCAGCATTTT. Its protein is CSVEPGVGQPQHF.

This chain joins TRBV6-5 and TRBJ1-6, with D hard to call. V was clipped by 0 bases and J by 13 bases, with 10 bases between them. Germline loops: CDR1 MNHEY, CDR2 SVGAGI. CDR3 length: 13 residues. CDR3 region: CASSYSTDSPLHF. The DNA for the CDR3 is TGTGCCAGCAGTTACTCGACTGACTCCCCCCTCCACTTT.

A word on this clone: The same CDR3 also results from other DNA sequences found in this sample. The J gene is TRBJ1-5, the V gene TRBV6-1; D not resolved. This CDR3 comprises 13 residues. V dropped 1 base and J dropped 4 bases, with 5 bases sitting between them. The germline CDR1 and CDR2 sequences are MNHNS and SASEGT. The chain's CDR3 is CASSEGGNQPQHF. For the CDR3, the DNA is TGTGCCAGCAGTGAAGGAGGAAATCAGCCCCAGCATTTT.

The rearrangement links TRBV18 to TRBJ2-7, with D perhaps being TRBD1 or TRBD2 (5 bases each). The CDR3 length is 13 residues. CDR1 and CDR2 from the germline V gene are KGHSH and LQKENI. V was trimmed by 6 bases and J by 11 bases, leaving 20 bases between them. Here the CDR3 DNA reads TGTGCCAGCTCCCCAAGGGACGGAGACGGGGAGTACTTC. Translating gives CASSPRDGDGEYF.

CDR3 bases: TGTGCCACCAGCAGAGATCTAGGGGCAGAGGTAAAACTGTTTTTT. Translation gives CATSRDLGAEVKLFF. The V gene is TRBV15, the J gene TRBJ1-4; weak D call: TRBD1 (5 bases). The germline gives CDR1 LNHNV, CDR2 YYDKDF (reference sequence). The CDR3 is 15 amino acids. Trimming stripped 0 bases from V and 10 bases from J, with 15 bases between.

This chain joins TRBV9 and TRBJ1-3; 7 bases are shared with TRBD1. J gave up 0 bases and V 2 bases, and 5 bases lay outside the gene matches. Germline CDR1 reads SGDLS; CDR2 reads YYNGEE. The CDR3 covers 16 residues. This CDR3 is CASSVGQVSSGNTIYF. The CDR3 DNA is TGTGCCAGCAGCGTTGGACAGGTGAGCTCTGGAAACACCATATATTTT.

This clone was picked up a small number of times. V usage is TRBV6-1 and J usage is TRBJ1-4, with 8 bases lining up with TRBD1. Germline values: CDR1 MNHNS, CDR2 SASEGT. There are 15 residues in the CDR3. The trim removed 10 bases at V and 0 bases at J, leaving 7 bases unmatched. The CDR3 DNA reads TGTGCCATTGGGCAGGGGGCAGCAACTAATGAAAAACTGTTTTTT. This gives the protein CAIGQGAATNEKLFF.

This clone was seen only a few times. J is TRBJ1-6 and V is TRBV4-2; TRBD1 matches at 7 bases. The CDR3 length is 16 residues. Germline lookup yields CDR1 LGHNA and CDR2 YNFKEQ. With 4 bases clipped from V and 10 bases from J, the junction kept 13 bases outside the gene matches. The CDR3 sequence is CASSRTPGTAESPLHF. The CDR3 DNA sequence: TGTGCCAGCAGCCGCACACCGGGGACAGCCGAATCACCCCTCCACTTT.

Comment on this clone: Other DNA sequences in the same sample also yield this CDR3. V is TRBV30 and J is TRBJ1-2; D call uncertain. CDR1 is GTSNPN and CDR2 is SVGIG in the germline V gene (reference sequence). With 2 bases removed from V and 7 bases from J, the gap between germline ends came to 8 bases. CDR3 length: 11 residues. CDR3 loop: CAWSLGAGYTF. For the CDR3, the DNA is TGTGCCTGGAGTCTTGGAGCTGGCTACACCTTC.